This TCR beta chain is drawn from a study of blood T cell repertoires in COVID-19. The table came from immunoSEQ multiplex PCR; TCRdb's copy has only in-frame clones and leaves some out. The sample contains approximately 250,000 clones, around 90% of which appear only once. CDR1 KGHSH and CDR2 LQKENI come from the germline V gene. This CDR3 is built from 16 residues. The V end was cut by 4 bases, the J end by 0 bases, with 13 bases between. This clonotype was sampled from a woman between 55 and 75 years old in a cohort exposed to, infected with or recovered from COVID-19 (not recorded which). This chain links TRBV18 with TRBJ2-1; possible D gene TRBD2, 6 bases. The sample taken for sequencing was PBMCs or T cells enriched from blood (not recorded which). CDR3 DNA sequence: TGTGCCAGCTCACGGTCGGGGGACCACTCCTACAATGAGCAGTTCTTC. Protein: CASSRSGDHSYNEQFF.